This T cell receptor (beta chain) was sequenced in a study of OX40 agonist ivuxolimab in advanced cancers. The CDR3 totals 14 residues. V was clipped by 7 bases and J by 6 bases; unmatched bases: 9. Per the germline V gene, CDR1 is SGHRS and CDR2 is YFSETQ. Clones were sequenced by immunoSEQ multiplex PCR, and TCRdb holds only the in-frame ones, with some missing. The sample shows around 75,000 clones, roughly 91% of them seen only once. This clone has just one count. This specimen was CD4+ or CD8+ T cells sorted from blood, taken in a trial of the OX40 agonist ivuxolimab. The J gene is TRBJ1-4, the V gene TRBV5-1; 7 bases map to TRBD1. This receptor was obtained from an adult with an advanced solid tumor such as melanoma, head and neck, liver or kidney cancer. In DNA, the CDR3 is TGCGCCAGCCGACAGGGCGGGGCGGATGAAAAACTGTTTTTT. This translates into CASRQGGADEKLFF. The full variable domain, rest sourced from reference TRBV5-1 and TRBJ1-4, is KAGVTQTPRYLIKTRGQQVTLSCSPISGHRSVSWYQQTPGQGLQFLFEYFSETQRNKGNFPGRFSGRQFSNSRSEMNVSTLELGDSALYLCASRQGGADEKLFFGSGTQLSVL.